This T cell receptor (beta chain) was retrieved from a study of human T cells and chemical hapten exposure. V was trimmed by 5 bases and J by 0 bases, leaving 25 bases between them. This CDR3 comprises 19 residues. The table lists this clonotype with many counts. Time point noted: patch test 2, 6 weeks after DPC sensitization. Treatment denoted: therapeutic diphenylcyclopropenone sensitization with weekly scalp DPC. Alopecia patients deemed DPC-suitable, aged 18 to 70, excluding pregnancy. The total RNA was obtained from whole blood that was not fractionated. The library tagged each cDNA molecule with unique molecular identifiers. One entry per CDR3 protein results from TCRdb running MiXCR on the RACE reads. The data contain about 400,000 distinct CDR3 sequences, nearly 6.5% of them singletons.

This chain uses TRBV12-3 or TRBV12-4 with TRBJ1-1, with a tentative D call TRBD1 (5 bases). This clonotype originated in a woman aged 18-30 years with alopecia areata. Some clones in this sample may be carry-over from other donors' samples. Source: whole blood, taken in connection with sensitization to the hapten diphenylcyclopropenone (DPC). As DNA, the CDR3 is TGTGCCAGCAGTCCGAGACTGGGACTCCTAGATCCCATGAACACTGAAGCTTTCTTT. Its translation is CASSPRLGLLDPMNTEAFF.